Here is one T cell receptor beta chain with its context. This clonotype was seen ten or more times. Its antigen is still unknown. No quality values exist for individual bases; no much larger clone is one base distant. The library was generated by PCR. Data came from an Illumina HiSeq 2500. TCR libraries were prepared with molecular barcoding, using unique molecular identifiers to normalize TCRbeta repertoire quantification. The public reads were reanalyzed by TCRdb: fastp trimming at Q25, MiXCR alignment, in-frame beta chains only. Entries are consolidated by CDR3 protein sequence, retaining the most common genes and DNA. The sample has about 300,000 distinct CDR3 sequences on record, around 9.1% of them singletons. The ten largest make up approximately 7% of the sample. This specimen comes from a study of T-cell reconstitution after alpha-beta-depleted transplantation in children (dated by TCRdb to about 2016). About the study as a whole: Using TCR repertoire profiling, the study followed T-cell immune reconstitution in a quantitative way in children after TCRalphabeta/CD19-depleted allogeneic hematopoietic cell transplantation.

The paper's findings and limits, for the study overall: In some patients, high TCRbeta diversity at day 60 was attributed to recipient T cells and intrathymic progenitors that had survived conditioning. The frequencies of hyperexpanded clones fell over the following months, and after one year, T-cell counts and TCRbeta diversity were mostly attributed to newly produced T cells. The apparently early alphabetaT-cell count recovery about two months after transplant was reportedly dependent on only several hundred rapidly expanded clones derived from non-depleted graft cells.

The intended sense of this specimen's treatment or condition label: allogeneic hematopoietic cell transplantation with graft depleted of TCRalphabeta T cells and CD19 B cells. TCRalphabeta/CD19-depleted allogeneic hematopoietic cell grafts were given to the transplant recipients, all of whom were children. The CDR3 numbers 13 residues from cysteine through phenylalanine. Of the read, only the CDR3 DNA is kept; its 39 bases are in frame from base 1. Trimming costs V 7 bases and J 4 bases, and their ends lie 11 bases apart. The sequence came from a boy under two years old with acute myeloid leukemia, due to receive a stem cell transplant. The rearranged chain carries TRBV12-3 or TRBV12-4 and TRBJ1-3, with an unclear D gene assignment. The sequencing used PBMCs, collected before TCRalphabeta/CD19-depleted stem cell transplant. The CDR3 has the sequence CASNLWPGNTIYF. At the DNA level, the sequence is TGTGCCAGCAATCTCTGGCCGGGAAACACCATATATTTT.